Presented here are 5 T cell receptor beta chains from one specimen sequenced in a study of blood T cells in healthy people across ages. Using a J-beta primer mix together with a sample-barcoded 5' primer, a second PCR was run for roughly 6 to 11 cycles. One entry per CDR3 protein results from TCRdb running MiXCR on the 5' RACE reads. The table has about 640,000 distinct CDR3 sequences, around 54% seen once. The material sequenced was blood. Receptor source: a man aged 55-75 years in good health.

The chain combines TRBV5-1 with TRBJ2-7; D could derive from TRBD1 or TRBD2 (7 bases each). The CDR3 extends over 14 amino acids. The V gene lost 4 bases and the J gene lost 4 bases, with 15 bases spanning the gap. The germline CDR1 and CDR2 sequences are SGHRS and YFSETQ. Written as DNA, the CDR3 is TGCGCCAGCAGCGCCAGGGGGGGCCAATACGAGCAGTACTTC. Protein sequence: CASSARGGQYEQYF.

The rearrangement uses TRBV27 and TRBJ2-5; the D gene is possibly TRBD1 (5 bases). CDR3 length: 15 residues. CDR1 and CDR2 (germline): MNHEY, SMNVEV (reference sequence). The V end was cut by 0 bases, the J end by 4 bases, with 12 bases between. The CDR3 spells CASSLSAGNRETQYF. The CDR3 nucleotides read TGTGCCAGCAGTTTATCGGCAGGGAACCGAGAGACCCAGTACTTC.

This chain connects TRBV15 to TRBJ2-7; TRBD2 is a possible D gene (5 bases). The CDR3 has 16 residues. CDR1 is LNHNV, CDR2 YYDKDF, per germline (reference sequence). V lost 3 bases and J lost 3, with 18 bases in between. This CDR3 is CATSSTSFWQGYEQYF. The CDR3, as DNA: TGTGCCACCAGCAGTACTAGTTTCTGGCAAGGCTACGAGCAGTACTTC.

The J gene is TRBJ2-7, the V gene TRBV29-1; perhaps TRBD2 as D (6 bases). This CDR3 has 12 amino acids. In germline, CDR1 is SQVTM, CDR2 ANQGSEA. Deletions cut 1 base from V and 5 bases from J, with 9 bases between. DNA for the CDR3: TGCAGCGTTGAAGGGACGGGGGACGAGCAGTACTTC. This sequence encodes CSVEGTGDEQYF.

The CDR3 sequence is CSVVGQGYEQYF. In nucleotides, the CDR3 is TGCAGCGTTGTTGGCCAGGGATACGAGCAGTACTTC. The chain uses TRBV29-1 and TRBJ2-7; tentatively, D is TRBD1 (5 bases). This CDR3 region has 12 residues. Looked up from germline, CDR1 is SQVTM and CDR2 is ANQGSEA. V was shortened by 4 bases and J by 4 bases, with 11 bases between the two germline ends.